This T cell receptor beta chain came from a study of cytomegalovirus exposure and HLA in healthy donors. These donors, healthy bone marrow donors, were studied. Comment on this clone: Its antigen is not known.

Whole-study results and caveats: Relative to the approximately 670-donor mean, N-insertions were reportedly fewer in an Asian-associated ancestry cluster in a later analysis.

CDR3 size: 18 residues. Unmatched junction bases numbered 11, after V lost 0 bases and J lost 3 bases. Germline values: CDR1 SGHNT, CDR2 YYREEE (reference sequence). 60 Vbeta and 13 Jbeta primers were used in PCR. Data came from immunoSEQ multiplex PCR; TCRdb stores just in-frame clones and leaves some out. The sample carries fewer than 150,000 clones, 70% to 85% recorded once. The V call is TRBV5-4, the J call TRBJ2-7, with TRBD2 matching 11 bases. The sequenced sample was PBMCs. The TCR was taken from a male donor in good health and CMV-seronegative. The chain's CDR3 is CASSLGGLAGGGRYEQYF. CDR3 coding DNA: TGTGCCAGCAGCTTGGGTGGGCTAGCGGGAGGTGGGCGCTACGAGCAGTACTTC. Full variable domain (rest looked up from reference TRBV5-4 and TRBJ2-7): ETGVTQSPTHLIKTRGQQVTLRCSSQSGHNTVSWYQQALGQGPQFIFQYYREEENGRGNFPPRFSGLQFPNYSSELNVNALELDDSALYLCASSLGGLAGGGRYEQYFGPGTRLTVT.